This T cell receptor (beta chain) was observed in a study of shared clonotypes between healthy human individuals. For this clone: Its antigen is not known.

The repertoire was sequenced with immunoSEQ multiplex PCR; TCRdb's copy has only in-frame clones and lacks some. In the table there are 2,500,000 or so clones, roughly 93% of which are singletons. General study findings and limits: Larger estimated richness was generally seen in naive subsets than in memory subsets.

Sequencing was carried out using naive CD4+ T cells from PBMCs. The sample's subset: CD45RA+ positively selected. The clonotype originates from a man aged 18-30 years in good health. Some clones in this sample may be carry-over from other donors' samples.

Here the CDR3 reads CASTTLVVQETQYF. The DNA for the CDR3 is TGTGCCAGCACAACTTTGGTCGTCCAAGAGACCCAGTACTTC. The V call is TRBV7-9, the J call TRBJ2-5; unclear D gene. With 7 bases removed from V and 1 base from J, the gap between germline ends came to 13 bases. Per germline, CDR1 SEHNR and CDR2 FQNEAQ (reference sequence). This CDR3 region has 14 residues. Full variable domain (outside the CDR3, taken from reference TRBV7-9 and TRBJ2-5): DTGVSQNPRHKITKRGQNVTFRCDPISEHNRLYWYRQTLGQGPEFLTYFQNEAQLEKSRLLSDRFSAERPKGSFSTLEIQRTEQGDSAMYLCASTTLVVQETQYFGPGTRLLVL.